This is a list of T cell receptor beta chains from one sample in a study of blood T cell repertoires in COVID-19. Generated by immunoSEQ multiplex PCR, the TCRdb table keeps only in-frame clones and is missing some. Of some 300,000 clones in the sample, around four fifths were seen once. Sequenced input: peripheral blood. Source of these receptors: a woman aged 45-65 years with active or convalescent COVID-19. Both conserved end residues are part of each CDR3. A D gene is named only where the DNA matches it firmly. Where a row states a size, it is once, few, many or the class of an expanded clone; other rows omit it.

D gene,V gene,J gene,clone size,CDR3 protein,CDR3 DNA
TRBD2,TRBV29-1,TRBJ2-1,NA,CSAERENSYNEQFF,TGCAGCGCGGAGCGGGAGAACTCCTACAATGAGCAGTTCTTC
TRBD1,TRBV5-4,TRBJ2-5,NA,CASSSRGQGEETQYF,TGTGCCAGCAGCTCCCGGGGACAGGGAGAAGAGACCCAGTACTTC
NA,TRBV14,TRBJ1-6,NA,CASSQDYRGSYNSPLHF,TGTGCCAGCAGCCAAGATTATCGGGGGAGCTATAATTCACCCCTCCACTTT
NA,TRBV2,TRBJ1-5,NA,CASQNSPSNQPQHF,TGTGCCAGCCAGAACAGCCCTAGCAATCAGCCCCAGCATTTT
TRBD2,TRBV27,TRBJ2-3,NA,CASSLGPAGADTQYF,TGTGCCAGCAGTTTAGGCCCCGCGGGGGCAGATACGCAGTATTTT
NA,TRBV12-3/TRBV12-4,TRBJ1-1,NA,CASSLGGNTEAFF,TGTGCCAGCAGTTTGGGAGGGAACACTGAAGCTTTCTTT
TRBD2,TRBV18,TRBJ2-7,NA,CASSDRLAGGEQYF,TGTGCCAGCTCAGACCGACTAGCGGGAGGCGAGCAGTACTTC
TRBD1,TRBV7-9,TRBJ2-1,NA,CASSSPPGQAYNEQFF,TGTGCCAGCAGCTCGCCCCCGGGACAGGCCTACAATGAGCAGTTCTTC
TRBD2,TRBV6-2/TRBV6-3,TRBJ2-1,NA,CASSLSGTRGEKQFF,TGTGCCAGCAGCTTAAGTGGGACTAGGGGCGAAAAGCAGTTCTTC
TRBD1,TRBV6-5,TRBJ1-6,NA,CASIRDRGSPLHF,TGTGCCAGCATACGGGACAGGGGGTCACCCCTCCACTTT
NA,TRBV28,TRBJ2-5,NA,CASSFGVPKETQYF,TGTGCCAGCAGTTTCGGAGTCCCCAAAGAGACCCAGTACTTC
NA,TRBV25-1,TRBJ2-3,few,CASNGKRSSTDTQYF,TGTGCCAGCAACGGCAAGCGCTCTAGCACAGATACGCAGTATTTT
TRBD2,TRBV6-1,TRBJ2-7,NA,CASSEGTSGRDHEQYF,TGTGCCAGCAGTGAGGGGACTAGCGGGAGAGACCACGAGCAGTACTTC
TRBD2,TRBV7-9,TRBJ2-2,NA,CASRLPGLVNTGELFF,TGTGCCAGCAGGTTGCCGGGACTAGTCAACACCGGGGAGCTGTTTTTT
TRBD1,TRBV29-1,TRBJ2-3,NA,CSPYSTGDTQYF,TGCAGCCCGTACTCGACAGGGGATACGCAGTATTTT
TRBD1,TRBV4-1,TRBJ2-1,NA,CASSQVHRGPKIGNEQFF,TGCGCCAGCAGCCAAGTTCACAGGGGGCCGAAGATCGGCAATGAGCAGTTCTTC
TRBD1,TRBV28,TRBJ1-4,once,CASSLSGPGQWGEKLFF,TGTGCCAGCAGCTTATCGGGTCCGGGACAGTGGGGTGAAAAACTGTTTTTT
NA,TRBV7-9,TRBJ2-7,few,CATSIGQRSYEQYF,TGTGCCACCTCAATTGGACAGAGGTCCTACGAGCAGTACTTC
NA,TRBV2,TRBJ1-6,few,CASGLQHNSPLHF,TGTGCCAGCGGTTTACAGCATAATTCACCCCTCCACTTT
NA,TRBV29-1,TRBJ1-1,NA,CSVERRTEAFF,TGCAGCGTTGAGAGGCGCACTGAAGCTTTCTTT
TRBD1,TRBV5-1,TRBJ1-5,NA,CASSLGGQGSNQPQHF,TGCGCCAGCAGCTTAGGGGGACAGGGGAGCAATCAGCCCCAGCATTTT
NA,TRBV29-1,TRBJ2-3,NA,CSVEGAQVPSTDTQYF,TGCAGCGTTGAAGGGGCGCAGGTACCTAGCACAGATACGCAGTATTTT
TRBD2,TRBV2,TRBJ2-7,NA,CASNGPTSGTFREQYF,TGTGCCAGCAATGGCCCGACTAGCGGGACTTTTCGCGAGCAGTACTTC
NA,TRBV27,TRBJ1-1,NA,CASSLGGNTEAFF,TGTGCCAGCAGTTTAGGAGGGAACACTGAAGCTTTCTTT
NA,TRBV27,TRBJ2-2,NA,CASSPRGSGELFF,TGTGCCAGCAGTCCTCGAGGCTCCGGGGAGCTGTTTTTT
TRBD2,TRBV7-9,TRBJ2-3,NA,CASSLARLSSGRTDTQYF,TGTGCCAGCAGCTTAGCGCGGTTGTCTAGCGGGAGAACAGATACGCAGTATTTT
TRBD2,TRBV6-6,TRBJ2-2,NA,CASSWGGSRPGELFF,TGTGCCAGCAGTTGGGGCGGGAGCCGTCCCGGGGAGCTGTTTTTT
NA,TRBV5-4,TRBJ1-1,NA,CASSPGGTSTEAFF,TGTGCCAGCAGCCCTGGTGGGACATCGACTGAAGCTTTCTTT
NA,TRBV4-2,TRBJ2-7,once,CASRQDLGPYEQYF,TGTGCCAGCAGACAGGATCTAGGGCCCTACGAGCAGTACTTC
NA,TRBV2,TRBJ1-2,NA,CASSEAGAYGYTF,TGTGCCAGCAGTGAAGCGGGGGCCTATGGCTACACCTTC
TRBD2,TRBV20-1,TRBJ2-1,NA,CSASGTSGKWDEQFF,TGCAGTGCTAGTGGGACTAGCGGGAAATGGGATGAGCAGTTCTTC
TRBD2,TRBV20-1,TRBJ2-1,NA,CSASGLAPSFYNEQFF,TGCAGTGCTAGTGGACTAGCCCCTTCGTTCTACAATGAGCAGTTCTTC
NA,TRBV28,TRBJ1-2,NA,CASSLSAGHGYTF,TGTGCCAGCAGTTTATCGGCAGGTCACGGCTACACCTTC
TRBD1,TRBV5-1,TRBJ1-1,NA,CASQEQGTNTEAFF,TGCGCCAGCCAAGAACAGGGGACGAACACTGAAGCTTTCTTT
TRBD1,TRBV18,TRBJ2-7,NA,CASSRDRGYEQYF,TGTGCCAGCTCGCGGGACAGGGGCTACGAGCAGTACTTC